This T cell receptor (beta chain) was captured by sequencing in a study of graft-versus-host responses after intestinal transplantation. For the study at large: Induction with anti-thymocyte globulin, then tacrolimus and steroids for three to four years, was given to all recipients. General study results and limits: GvH clones were found in recipient marrow; some appeared first in ileum or blood.

Of note for this clone: The antigen is unknown.

The method was immunoSEQ multiplex PCR; TCRdb's version includes in-frame clones alone and lacks a portion of them. The table records about 120,000 clones, roughly 93% of them present only once. The sample here was unstimulated CD4+ T cells sorted from spleen or lymph node cells, taken before intestinal transplant. The origin of this receptor is a human donor who received an intestinal transplant.

Here the CDR3 reads CASSLRRAGSTDTQYF. The DNA for the CDR3 is TGTGCCAGCAGCTTAAGGCGAGCGGGGAGCACAGATACGCAGTATTTT. The chain couples TRBV7-2 to TRBJ2-3; TRBD2 aligns across 7 bases. CDR1 is SGHTA and CDR2 is FQGNSA in the germline V gene. Trimming cost V 2 bases and J 0 bases; bases outside gene matches: 5. This CDR3 is 16 amino acids long.